Sequencing of this T cell receptor (beta chain) was carried out in a study of CD4+ T cells in melanoma. The CDR3 sequence is 13 residues long. Trimming stripped 3 bases from V and 3 bases from J, with 10 bases between. The germline V gene has CDR1 SGHDT and CDR2 YYEEEE. Some clones are missing from TCRdb's copy, which holds only in-frame ones; the method was immunoSEQ multiplex PCR. In the table there are roughly 60,000 clones, 55% to 75% of which are singletons. The chain is built from TRBV5-6 and TRBJ2-7; D is unresolved. Sequences were obtained from tumor tissue. This clonotype was sampled from a human donor with melanoma. CDR3 loop: CASSSRPDYEQYF. As DNA, the CDR3 is TGTGCCAGCAGCTCTAGACCGGACTACGAGCAGTACTTC. Together with reference TRBV5-6 and TRBJ2-7, the CDR3 gives the full variable domain: DAGVTQSPTHLIKTRGQQVTLRCSPKSGHDTVSWYQQALGQGPQFIFQYYEEEERQRGNFPDRFSGHQFPNYSSELNVNALLLGDSALYLCASSSRPDYEQYFGPGTRLTVT.